This T cell receptor (beta chain) is drawn from a study of blood T cell repertoires in COVID-19. Study-wide background: Both acute and convalescent COVID-19 samples were obtained from the United States, Italy and Spain. PBMCs, B-cell-depleted T cells, or T cells provided the cDNA or gDNA that made up the material.

Per the original methods: Estimation of nucleated cell counts was performed using reference gene primer amplification. TCRdb's table, derived via immunoSEQ multiplex PCR, lists solely in-frame clones and lacks some. V and J calls and clone size are as listed in that table; D and trimming were resolved from the DNA. The profile covers tens of thousands of clones, with roughly 87% appearing a single time and around 40% taken by the ten largest. Enrollment of patients from Seattle took place during active infection, with longitudinal follow-up. The ends were cut back, 0 bases at V and 0 bases at J, with 17 bases in the middle. The CDR3 runs to 18 residues. Germline CDR1 and CDR2: LNHDA and SQIVND (reference sequence).

The rearrangement uses TRBV19 and TRBJ2-5, with D tentatively TRBD2 (6 bases). The sample was peripheral blood. This receptor was taken from a woman in her fifties or sixties with COVID-19, enrolled during active disease. The CDR3 DNA reads TGTGCCAGTAGTATAGATTACGGGGGAGTTTTATACCAAGAGACCCAGTACTTC. Its translation: CASSIDYGGVLYQETQYF.